This T cell receptor beta chain was observed in a study of cytomegalovirus exposure and HLA in healthy donors. About the research overall: There were about 85 million unique TCRs (from HLA-typed donors) in an early data release. Genetic ancestry analysis placed over 65% of the 398 donors that were genotyped in the Caucasian-associated cluster.

Points from the study as a whole: There were some V segments, including TRBV6-2 and TRBV6-3, excluded as indistinguishable. An assumption of roughly uniform sequencing depth across donors underlay the presence/absence analyses.

13 Jbeta primers and 60 Vbeta primers were used for the PCR. Sequenced by immunoSEQ multiplex PCR; TCRdb stores in-frame clones only, minus some. The sample yields 150,000 to 200,000 clones, approximately 71% seen once. Turning to this clone: As yet, its antigen is unknown.

After removal of 3 bases from V and 2 bases from J, the junction contained 1 base not matched to a gene. Germline CDR1 and CDR2: MGHRA and YSYEKL. This CDR3 is 13 amino acids long. The chain employs TRBV4-1 and TRBJ2-7; 7 bases are a match to TRBD2. What was sequenced was PBMCs. The sequence derives from a male donor in good health and CMV-seronegative. CDR3 sequence reads: CASSQGLPYEQYF. CDR3 DNA sequence: TGCGCCAGCAGCCAGGGACTACCCTACGAGCAGTACTTC.